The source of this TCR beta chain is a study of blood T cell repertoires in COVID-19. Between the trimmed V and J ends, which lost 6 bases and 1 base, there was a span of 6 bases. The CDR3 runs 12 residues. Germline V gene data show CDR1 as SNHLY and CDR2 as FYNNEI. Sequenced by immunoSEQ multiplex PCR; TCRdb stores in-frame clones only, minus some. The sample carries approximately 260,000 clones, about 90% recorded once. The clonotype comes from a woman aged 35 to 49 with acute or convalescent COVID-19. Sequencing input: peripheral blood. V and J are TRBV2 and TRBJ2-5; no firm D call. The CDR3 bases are TGTGCCAGCAGGTCATTCCAAGAGACCCAGTACTTC. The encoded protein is CASRSFQETQYF. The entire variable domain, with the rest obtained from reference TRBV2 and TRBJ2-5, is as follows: EPEVTQTPSHQVTQMGQEVILRCVPISNHLYFYWYRQILGQKVEFLVSFYNNEISEKSEIFDDQFSVERPDGSNFTLKIRSTKLEDSAMYFCASRSFQETQYFGPGTRLLVL.